This TCR beta chain was recorded in a study of T cells in Graves' hyperthyroidism and ophthalmopathy. Study results and limitations: In the blood, most expanded thyroid clonotypes above 0.001 appeared as well.

Regions amplified from RNA transcripts were the TCR beta CDR3 regions. When the TCR CDR3 underwent first-round RT-PCR, the HTBI primer set was used. TCRdb called the multiplex PCR reads again in MiXCR, with one record for every CDR3 protein. The sample shows 300,000 to 450,000 distinct CDR3 sequences, approximately 14% of them seen only once. The diagnoses drew upon clinical symptoms, serum thyroxine and TRAb, thyroid ultrasound and orbital computed tomography. Germline CDR1 DFQATT, CDR2 SNEGSKA (reference sequence). CDR3 length: 18 residues. Trimming removed 4 bases from V and 0 bases from J, with 22 bases in between. This clonotype was recorded at least ten times. Its cognate antigen is unknown.

The chain couples TRBV20-1 to TRBJ2-4; unclear D gene. This clonotype was sampled from a woman in her sixties with Graves' hyperthyroidism. The sample taken for sequencing was blood. CDR3 in amino acids: CSATTPGGYFLAKNIQYF. DNA of the CDR3: TGCAGTGCTACCACCCCCGGCGGATACTTTCTAGCCAAAAACATTCAGTACTTC.